These 26 T cell receptor beta chains originate from one sample sequenced in a study of T-cell memory formation after mild COVID-19. TCRdb fed the 5' RACE reads into MiXCR, producing one record per CDR3 protein. The sample lists about 390,000 distinct CDR3 sequences, approximately 15% seen once, with 20% to 25% in the top ten. The sequencing sample was made of PBMCs or a T cell subset sorted from them (not recorded which). These receptors were taken from a man aged 18-30 years who had mild COVID-19 (a few samples of this study predate the infection). Cell type and time point are not known.

This clonotype was detected a few times. The V gene is TRBV5-5, the J gene TRBJ2-7; no clear D gene. Trimming removed 3 bases at V and 5 bases at J, with 12 bases between. Germline V gives CDR1 SGHKS, CDR2 YYEKEE (reference sequence). There are 13 residues in the CDR3. CDR3 region: CASSSFWGNEQYF. CDR3 nucleotides: TGTGCCAGCAGCTCTTTCTGGGGAAACGAGCAGTACTTC.

The chain joins TRBV7-9 to TRBJ2-1; D unresolved. Trimming removed 7 bases at V and 5 bases at J, with 18 bases between. The germline V gene has CDR1 SEHNR and CDR2 FQNEAQ (reference sequence). The CDR3 runs 15 residues. The CDR3 bases are TGTGCCAGCACCCCTGCCCGAACAGCTAACAATGAGCAGTTCTTC. It yields the protein CASTPARTANNEQFF.

This CDR3 reads CASRNRVDEQFF. CDR3 DNA sequence: TGTGCCTCAAGGAACAGGGTCGATGAGCAGTTCTTC. This chain links TRBV6-1 with TRBJ2-1; TRBD1 is a possible D gene (6 bases). The V and J ends lost 11 bases and 8 bases respectively, with 16 bases between them. Germline CDR1 is MNHNS and CDR2 is SASEGT. This CDR3 spans 12 amino acids.

V is TRBV5-5 and J is TRBJ1-2; a possible D gene is TRBD1 (5 bases). Per the germline V gene, CDR1 is SGHKS and CDR2 is YYEKEE (reference sequence). The CDR3 contains 15 residues. V lost 1 base to trimming and J lost 3 bases, with 13 bases between them. This CDR3 reads CASSLSWGGDYGYTF. In DNA, the CDR3 is TGTGCCAGCAGCTTGTCTTGGGGAGGGGACTATGGCTACACCTTC.

This chain connects TRBV6-6 to TRBJ2-5; 7 nucleotides align to TRBD1. The CDR3 contains 16 residues. Per germline, CDR1 MNHNY and CDR2 SVGAGI (reference sequence). The junction had 9 bases not matched to a gene; V was cut back by 5 bases and J by 0 bases. The CDR3 nucleotides are TGTGCCAGCAGTATACACCCGGGACAGTACCAAGAGACCCAGTACTTC. Its protein is CASSIHPGQYQETQYF.

The genes are TRBV4-3 and TRBJ2-7; unclear D gene. The CDR3 loop spans 14 amino acids. Trimming removed 4 bases at V and 4 bases at J, with 14 bases between. Germline CDR1 is LGHNA and CDR2 is YSLEER. The CDR3 nucleotides are TGCGCCAGCAGCCTTCAGGAAGGGAAATACGAGCAGTACTTC. Encoded protein: CASSLQEGKYEQYF.

This chain joins TRBV5-1 and TRBJ2-7, with no clear D. The CDR3 has 12 amino acids. With 4 bases removed from V and 6 bases from J, the gap between germline ends came to 11 bases. CDR1 is SGHRS, CDR2 YFSETQ, per germline. The CDR3 loop reads CASSLPPGEQYV. The CDR3 DNA is TGCGCCAGCAGCCTCCCGCCTGGCGAGCAGTACGTC.

This clonotype was recorded at least ten times. The chain has TRBV6-1 and TRBJ2-3; the D is unclear. This CDR3 has 15 residues. Germline CDR1 and CDR2: MNHNS and SASEGT. Trimming cost V 6 bases and J 8 bases, with 21 bases left between them. CDR3 nucleotide sequence: TGTGCCAGCAGCGCAACTAATGTACCCCCAGGTACGCAGTATTTT. It translates to CASSATNVPPGTQYF.

CDR3 amino acids: CAISDQVGNIQYF. The CDR3 region has the DNA TGTGCCATCAGTGACCAGGTTGGGAACATTCAGTACTTC. V usage is TRBV10-3 and J usage is TRBJ2-4; no reliable D call. The CDR3 is made up of 13 amino acids. The V gene lost 3 bases and the J gene lost 7 bases, with 10 bases spanning the gap. Germline CDR1 reads ENHRY; CDR2 reads SYGVKD.

The CDR3 here is CASGLGLGADTQYF. For the CDR3, the DNA is TGTGCTAGTGGTCTAGGTCTCGGGGCAGATACGCAGTATTTT. This rearrangement joins TRBV12-5 to TRBJ2-3; D is perhaps TRBD2 (5 bases). The CDR3 totals 14 residues. Germline CDR1 is LGHNT and CDR2 is FRNRAP. Trimming stripped 5 bases from V and 4 bases from J, with 13 bases between.

The chain has TRBV5-1 and TRBJ1-1; 8 bases agree with TRBD1. The germline V gene encodes CDR1 SGHRS and CDR2 YFSETQ. J lost 2 bases, V lost 2 bases, and 5 bases had no gene match. The CDR3 sequence is 15 residues long. The CDR3 protein is CASSFAQGGNTEAFF. The CDR3 nucleotides are TGCGCCAGCAGCTTCGCACAGGGGGGCAACACTGAAGCTTTCTTT.

This clonotype was found a few times. The genes are TRBV15 and TRBJ1-2, with unresolved D. CDR3 length: 16 amino acids. CDR1 is LNHNV and CDR2 is YYDKDF in the germline V gene (reference sequence). V was clipped by 1 base and J by 0 bases, with 12 bases between them. The CDR3 nucleotides read TGTGCCACCAGCAGAGCGGCAGGTAGAGCTAACTATGGCTACACCTTC. Protein product: CATSRAAGRANYGYTF.

This chain connects TRBV19 to TRBJ1-5; D gene ambiguous. From germline, CDR1 is LNHDA and CDR2 SQIVND (reference sequence). CDR3 length: 13 amino acids. Trimming removed 4 bases at V and 3 bases at J, with 7 bases between. As DNA, the CDR3 is TGTGCCAGTAGTAAGGGCTTCAATCAGCCCCAGCATTTT. Translating it yields CASSKGFNQPQHF.

The J gene is TRBJ2-5, the V gene TRBV27; D ambiguous. With 0 bases removed from V and 0 bases from J, the gap between germline ends came to 8 bases. Germline-derived CDR1 and CDR2 are MNHEY and SMNVEV (reference sequence). This CDR3 has 15 amino acids. CDR3 in DNA: TGTGCCAGCAGTTTATCGGCAGGAGACCAAGAGACCCAGTACTTC. This encodes CASSLSAGDQETQYF.

CDR3 DNA sequence: TGCGCCAGCAGCCGCGAAACGAACCGACAGGTACCCTACGAGCAGTACTTC. Protein: CASSRETNRQVPYEQYF. V gene TRBV4-3 combines with J gene TRBJ2-7, with D tentatively TRBD1 (6 bases). V lost 4 bases to trimming and J lost 2 bases, with 21 bases between them. CDR3 length: 17 residues. Germline loops: CDR1 LGHNA, CDR2 YSLEER.

This clonotype showed up just a few times. V gene TRBV7-6 combines with J gene TRBJ2-3, with a tentative D call TRBD2 (6 bases). V shed 2 bases and J shed 6 bases, with 18 bases lying between them. This CDR3 is 16 amino acids long. The germline gives CDR1 SGHVS, CDR2 FNYEAQ. The CDR3 nucleotides are TGTGCCAGCAGCTTACGTGCGGGGCCTAATTGGGATACGCAGTATTTT. This sequence encodes CASSLRAGPNWDTQYF. Complete variable domain (other parts from reference TRBV7-6 and TRBJ2-3): GAGVSQSPRYKVTKRGQDVALRCDPISGHVSLYWYRQALGQGPEFLTYFNYEAQQDKSGLPNDRFSAERPEGSISTLTIQRTEQRDSAMYRCASSLRAGPNWDTQYFGPGTRLTVL.

The genes are TRBV4-3 and TRBJ1-2; 9 bases align to TRBD1. The CDR3 contains 15 residues. Trimming at V came to 0 bases and at J to 3 bases, leaving 2 bases not matched to a gene. In germline, CDR1 is LGHNA, CDR2 YSLEER. The DNA of the CDR3 is TGCGCCAGCAGCCAAGAGACAGGGGGGGACTATGGCTACACCTTC. Translation: CASSQETGGDYGYTF.

This clonotype was seen a single time. This chain links TRBV5-1 with TRBJ2-7; D might be TRBD1 or TRBD2, each matching 5 bases. V was shortened by 3 bases and J by 13 bases, with 20 bases between the two germline ends. This CDR3 is 13 amino acids long. The germline CDR1 and CDR2 sequences are SGHRS and YFSETQ. The CDR3 DNA reads as TGCGCCAGCAGCTCGGAACCCCAGGGAGAAAGATACGTC. Its protein is CASSSEPQGERYV.

This clonotype was recorded a few times. The genes are TRBV30 and TRBJ2-7, with D perhaps assigned TRBD1 or TRBD2 (6 bases each). The V and J ends lost 1 base and 6 bases respectively, with 13 bases between them. Germline-derived CDR1 and CDR2 are GTSNPN and SVGIG (reference sequence). CDR3 length: 13 residues. The CDR3 DNA follows: TGTGCCTGGAGTGGCGAAGGGGGGCGCGAGCAGTACTTC. This sequence encodes CAWSGEGGREQYF. Using reference TRBV30 and TRBJ2-7 for the parts outside the CDR3, the full variable domain is SQTIHQWPATLVQPVGSPLSLECTVEGTSNPNLYWYRQAAGRGLQLLFYSVGIGQISSEVPQNLSASRPQDRQFILSSKKLLLSDSGFYLCAWSGEGGREQYFGPGTRLTVT.

About this clonotype: At one end, the junction sequence differs from germline, possibly due to a read error. The chain links TRBV4-2 to TRBJ2-3; no clear D. CDR3 length: 17 amino acids. Germline V CDR1 and CDR2: LGHNA, YNFKEQ. The CDR3: CASSLRSYPASTDTQYF. The CDR3, as DNA: TGCGCCAGCAGCCTAAGGAGCTATCCTGCTAGCACAGATACGCAGTATTTT.

In this sample, this clonotype turned up a few times. The chain recombines TRBV18 with TRBJ2-1, with TRBD2 matching 11 bases. The V gene's germline CDR1 is KGHSH and CDR2 LQKENI. V was clipped by 3 bases and J by 7 bases; unmatched bases: 23. This CDR3 region has 21 residues. The CDR3 region is CASSPLAGGRNAASFGNEQFF. CDR3 sequence (DNA): TGTGCCAGCTCACCCCTAGCGGGGGGACGAAACGCTGCGAGTTTCGGAAATGAGCAGTTCTTC. The full variable domain, in which reference TRBV18 and TRBJ2-1 provide the parts outside the CDR3, is NAGVMQNPRHLVRRRGQEARLRCSPMKGHSHVYWYRQLPEEGLKFMVYLQKENIIDESGMPKERFSAEFPKEGPSILRIQQVVRGDSAAYFCASSPLAGGRNAASFGNEQFFGPGTRLTVL.

The chain carries TRBV5-1 and TRBJ2-3; D perhaps matches TRBD1 (5 bases). V lost 4 bases and J 6 bases, leaving 6 bases between the germline ends. Germline CDR1 reads SGHRS; CDR2 reads YFSETQ. This CDR3 has 11 amino acids. CDR3 protein: CASSGADTQYF. CDR3 nucleotides: TGCGCCAGCAGCGGGGCCGATACGCAGTATTTT.

The gene calls are TRBV5-1 and TRBJ1-4; no definite D call. Germline V gene sequence: CDR1 SGHRS, CDR2 YFSETQ. The V gene lost 5 bases and the J gene lost 7 bases, with 15 bases spanning the gap. The CDR3 consists of 14 residues. Written as DNA, the CDR3 is TGCGCCAGCAGGTTTAGTACCCGTGGTGAAAAACTGTTTTTT. It codes for CASRFSTRGEKLFF.

This clonotype occurred a few times. The chain is built from TRBV12-3 or TRBV12-4 and TRBJ2-1; TRBD2 aligns across 7 bases. CDR3 length equals 14 residues. J was trimmed by 5 bases and V by 3 bases; bases with no gene match: 4. This chain's CDR3 is CASSLWGGDNEQFF. CDR3 nucleotides: TGTGCCAGCAGTTTGTGGGGGGGAGACAATGAGCAGTTCTTC.

The genes are TRBV7-9 and TRBJ2-5; TRBD1 is a possible D gene (5 bases). V lost 5 bases, J lost 5 bases, and 21 bases lay in between. Germline V lookup: CDR1 SEHNR, CDR2 FQNEAQ (reference sequence). This CDR3 contains 16 residues. This chain's CDR3 is CASSPGIGRAGETQYF. The CDR3 DNA reads TGTGCCAGCAGCCCAGGGATCGGCAGGGCCGGGGAGACCCAGTACTTC. The variable domain in full, completed from reference TRBV7-9 and TRBJ2-5, reads DTGVSQNPRHKITKRGQNVTFRCDPISEHNRLYWYRQTLGQGPEFLTYFQNEAQLEKSRLLSDRFSAERPKGSFSTLEIQRTEQGDSAMYLCASSPGIGRAGETQYFGPGTRLLVL.

This clonotype was found a few times. This chain links TRBV7-3 with TRBJ2-6; a weak D match, TRBD1 (5 bases). Germline V CDR1 and CDR2: SGHTA, FQGTGA. Trimming removed 4 bases at V and 2 bases at J, with 12 bases between. CDR3 length: 16 amino acids. CDR3 amino acids: CASSWSGYPGANVLTF. CDR3 nucleotides: TGTGCCAGCAGCTGGTCAGGGTACCCTGGGGCCAACGTCCTGACTTTC. Complete variable domain (other parts from reference TRBV7-3 and TRBJ2-6): GAGVSQTPSNKVTEKGKYVELRCDPISGHTALYWYRQSLGQGPEFLIYFQGTGAADDSGLPNDRFFAVRPEGSVSTLKIQRTERGDSAVYLCASSWSGYPGANVLTFGAGSRLTVL.